The 8 T cell receptor beta chains listed next were all sequenced from one sample in a study of technical replicates of blood from a few donors. The method was immunoSEQ multiplex PCR; TCRdb's version includes in-frame clones alone and lacks a portion of them. The sample holds some 94,000 clones, 90% to 97% seen once. Specimen: T cells isolated from PBMCs. The receptors were gathered from a human donor in good health.

The CDR3 DNA reads as TGTGCCAGCAGCTTCGGGACAGGGTATATTACTGAAGCTTTCTTT. Translated: CASSFGTGYITEAFF. The rearrangement joins TRBV5-8 to TRBJ1-1; the match to TRBD1 covers 9 bases. Germline CDR1 and CDR2: SGHTS and YDEGEE. The V gene end was trimmed by 2 bases and the J gene end by 5 bases; junction bases not matched to a gene: 7. This CDR3 region has 15 residues.

Comment on this clone: The junction does not match germline at one end; this may be a read error. The chain links TRBV15 to TRBJ2-1, with a tentative D call TRBD2 (5 bases). From germline, CDR1 is LNHNV and CDR2 YYDKDF (reference sequence). This CDR3 has 14 amino acids. CDR3 residues: CATSRDREYNEQFF. In nucleotides, the CDR3 is TGTGCCACCAGCCGAGACCGGGAATACAATGAGCAGTTCTTC.

The V gene is TRBV5-4, the J gene TRBJ1-3; unclear D gene. CDR1 and CDR2 (germline): SGHNT, YYREEE (reference sequence). The CDR3 runs 16 residues. The V end lost 2 bases, the J end lost 0 bases, and 12 bases lay between the germline ends. CDR3 loop: CASSLEGLSSGNTIYF. The CDR3 DNA sequence: TGTGCCAGCAGCTTAGAGGGTCTTAGCTCTGGAAACACCATATATTTT.

The chain joins TRBV6-1 to TRBJ1-3; D gene unclear. Looked up from germline, CDR1 is MNHNS and CDR2 is SASEGT. Deletions cut 4 bases from V and 0 bases from J, with 10 bases between. The CDR3 has 15 amino acids. In DNA, the CDR3 is TGTGCCAGCAGTGGAAAAAGCTACTCTGGAAACACCATATATTTT. Translated, it gives CASSGKSYSGNTIYF.

The chain recombines TRBV28 with TRBJ2-1, with a weak D call TRBD2 (6 bases). CDR3 length: 16 amino acids. Germline loops: CDR1 MDHEN, CDR2 SYDVKM. Trimming took off 2 bases at V and 5 bases at J, with 16 bases between the two ends. CDR3 bases: TGTGCCAGCAGTTTAATACCGGGAGTGTTGGACAATGAGCAGTTCTTC. Its translation is CASSLIPGVLDNEQFF.

The chain joins TRBV19 to TRBJ2-1, with TRBD2 identical over 15 bases. J was trimmed by 8 bases and V by 7 bases; bases with no gene match: 9. This CDR3 is 16 amino acids long. The germline V gene encodes CDR1 LNHDA and CDR2 SQIVND (reference sequence). The CDR3 is CASTARGTSGRYEQFF. CDR3 DNA sequence: TGTGCCAGTACCGCAAGAGGGACTAGCGGGAGGTATGAGCAGTTCTTC.

The chain is built from TRBV2 and TRBJ2-7, with a tentative D call TRBD1 (6 bases). Trimming pared 2 bases from V and 0 bases from J, leaving 11 bases between. This CDR3 is built from 15 residues. Germline V lookup: CDR1 SNHLY, CDR2 FYNNEI. CDR3 region: CASSENTDSSYEQYF. The CDR3 region has the DNA TGTGCCAGCAGTGAAAACACGGACAGCTCCTACGAGCAGTACTTC.

The genes are TRBV19 and TRBJ2-7; possibly TRBD2 for D (5 bases). Trimming took 8 bases from V and 1 from J, leaving 15 bases between them. Germline lookup yields CDR1 LNHDA and CDR2 SQIVND (reference sequence). The CDR3 sequence is 14 residues long. CDR3 residues: CASSGFTTSYEQYF. The CDR3 DNA follows: TGTGCCAGTTCGGGGTTTACTACTTCCTACGAGCAGTACTTC.